This is a list of T cell receptor beta chains from one sample in a study of OX40 agonist ivuxolimab in advanced cancers. Assay: immunoSEQ multiplex PCR; the TCRdb copy retains only in-frame clones and omits some. The sample records fewer than 75,000 clones, about 87% being singletons. This material consisted of CD4+ or CD8+ T cells sorted from blood, taken in a trial of the OX40 agonist ivuxolimab. All receptors derive from an adult with an advanced solid tumor such as melanoma, head and neck, liver or kidney cancer. CDR3s include the opening cysteine and the closing phenylalanine or tryptophan. A D gene is named only where the DNA matches it firmly. Clone size is given for some rows only: seen once, a few or many times, or a class if the clone is expanded.

clone_size: -; d_call: -; j_call: TRBJ1-5; v_call: TRBV7-9; cdr3_aa: CASSFGGIRQPQHF; cdr3_nt: TGTGCCAGCAGCTTCGGGGGGATCCGTCAGCCCCAGCATTTT
clone_size: -; d_call: -; j_call: TRBJ2-3; v_call: TRBV5-4; cdr3_aa: CASSLSQGDTQYF; cdr3_nt: TGTGCCAGCAGCTTATCGCAGGGGGATACGCAGTATTTT
clone_size: -; d_call: -; j_call: TRBJ1-3; v_call: TRBV18; cdr3_aa: CASSPFDRISGNTIYF; cdr3_nt: TGTGCCAGCTCACCATTTGACAGGATCTCTGGAAACACCATATATTTT
clone_size: -; d_call: -; j_call: TRBJ1-6; v_call: TRBV30; cdr3_aa: CAWSAGQVAPLHF; cdr3_nt: TGTGCCTGGAGTGCGGGTCAGGTGGCACCCCTCCACTTT
clone_size: -; d_call: -; j_call: TRBJ2-7; v_call: TRBV29-1; cdr3_aa: CSAKGASASYEQYF; cdr3_nt: TGCAGCGCCAAAGGCGCTTCTGCCTCCTACGAGCAGTACTTC
clone_size: once; d_call: -; j_call: TRBJ1-5; v_call: TRBV19; cdr3_aa: CASSLGGIPGPYNQPQHF; cdr3_nt: TGTGCCAGTAGCCTAGGGGGGATCCCGGGACCCTACAATCAGCCCCAGCATTTT
clone_size: -; d_call: -; j_call: TRBJ2-1; v_call: TRBV7-3; cdr3_aa: CASSLSGFSYNEQFF; cdr3_nt: TGTGCCAGCAGCTTGTCCGGGTTCTCCTACAATGAGCAGTTCTTC
clone_size: -; d_call: -; j_call: TRBJ1-1; v_call: TRBV21-1; cdr3_aa: CASSKGGTEAFF; cdr3_nt: TGTGCCAGCAGCAAAGGGGGCACTGAAGCTTTCTTT
clone_size: -; d_call: -; j_call: TRBJ2-5; v_call: TRBV6-1; cdr3_aa: CASRTGSTETQYF; cdr3_nt: TGTGCCAGCAGAACCGGGAGTACAGAGACCCAGTACTTC
clone_size: -; d_call: -; j_call: TRBJ2-5; v_call: TRBV5-5; cdr3_aa: CASSLYRSETQYF; cdr3_nt: TGTGCCAGCAGCTTGTATCGATCGGAGACCCAGTACTTC
clone_size: -; d_call: -; j_call: TRBJ1-4; v_call: TRBV5-4; cdr3_aa: CASSRRGRAEEKLFF; cdr3_nt: TGTGCCAGCAGCCGACGGGGCAGGGCGGAAGAAAAACTGTTTTTT
clone_size: -; d_call: -; j_call: TRBJ2-7; v_call: TRBV6-5; cdr3_aa: CASSYQNVRTYEQYF; cdr3_nt: TGTGCCAGCAGTTACCAGAACGTCAGGACCTACGAGCAGTACTTC
clone_size: -; d_call: -; j_call: TRBJ2-1; v_call: TRBV30; cdr3_aa: CAWRPGWSSYNEQFF; cdr3_nt: TGTGCCTGGAGACCCGGCTGGAGCTCCTACAATGAGCAGTTCTTC
clone_size: -; d_call: -; j_call: TRBJ2-1; v_call: TRBV7-2; cdr3_aa: CASSLLGLGGEQFF; cdr3_nt: TGTGCCAGCAGCTTATTAGGACTAGGGGGTGAGCAGTTCTTC
clone_size: -; d_call: TRBD2; j_call: TRBJ2-2; v_call: TRBV15; cdr3_aa: CATSRGGAGGPSTGELFF; cdr3_nt: TGTGCCACCAGCAGAGGCGGAGCGGGAGGGCCTTCGACCGGGGAGCTGTTTTTT
clone_size: -; d_call: -; j_call: TRBJ2-6; v_call: TRBV5-4; cdr3_aa: CASSLDLTGANVLTF; cdr3_nt: TGTGCCAGCAGCTTGGATTTAACTGGGGCCAACGTCCTGACTTTC
clone_size: -; d_call: -; j_call: TRBJ1-2; v_call: TRBV20-1; cdr3_aa: CSAGLGEGYTF; cdr3_nt: TGCAGTGCTGGCCTCGGGGAAGGCTACACCTTC
clone_size: -; d_call: -; j_call: TRBJ2-2; v_call: TRBV18; cdr3_aa: CASSPFAPRAGPGELFF; cdr3_nt: TGTGCCAGCTCACCTTTTGCCCCCAGGGCAGGACCCGGGGAGCTGTTTTTT
clone_size: -; d_call: -; j_call: TRBJ1-1; v_call: TRBV2; cdr3_aa: CASSLGLRNTEAFF; cdr3_nt: TGTGCCAGCAGCTTAGGCCTCCGGAACACTGAAGCTTTCTTT
clone_size: -; d_call: TRBD2; j_call: TRBJ2-5; v_call: TRBV2; cdr3_aa: CASSEGASGSVETQYF; cdr3_nt: TGTGCCAGCAGTGAGGGGGCTAGCGGGTCGGTGGAGACCCAGTACTTC
clone_size: few; d_call: -; j_call: TRBJ1-4; v_call: TRBV2; cdr3_aa: CASSQQDMLFF; cdr3_nt: TGTGCCAGCAGCCAACAGGACATGCTGTTTTTT
clone_size: -; d_call: -; j_call: TRBJ1-3; v_call: TRBV2; cdr3_aa: CASSDLQLGNTIYF; cdr3_nt: TGTGCCAGCAGTGACTTACAGCTTGGAAACACCATATATTTT
clone_size: few; d_call: TRBD1; j_call: TRBJ1-5; v_call: TRBV28; cdr3_aa: CASSRDRAMNQPQHF; cdr3_nt: TGTGCCAGCAGTAGGGACAGGGCGATGAATCAGCCCCAGCATTTT
clone_size: -; d_call: -; j_call: TRBJ1-2; v_call: TRBV5-1; cdr3_aa: CASSLEGSNGYTF; cdr3_nt: TGCGCCAGCAGCTTGGAGGGGAGCAATGGCTACACCTTC
clone_size: -; d_call: TRBD1; j_call: TRBJ2-1; v_call: TRBV7-9; cdr3_aa: CASSLAAGGNNEQFF; cdr3_nt: TGTGCCAGCAGCTTAGCGGCAGGGGGAAACAATGAGCAGTTCTTC
clone_size: -; d_call: -; j_call: TRBJ1-1; v_call: TRBV5-1; cdr3_aa: CASSPLGLDEAFF; cdr3_nt: TGCGCCAGCAGCCCCCTTGGGCTGGATGAAGCTTTCTTT
clone_size: -; d_call: -; j_call: TRBJ1-5; v_call: TRBV25-1; cdr3_aa: CASSGGTSGINQPQHF; cdr3_nt: TGTGCCAGCAGTGGTGGGACATCTGGCATCAATCAGCCCCAGCATTTT
clone_size: -; d_call: -; j_call: TRBJ2-6; v_call: TRBV6-1; cdr3_aa: CASKTGSGANVLTF; cdr3_nt: TGTGCCAGCAAAACAGGGTCCGGGGCCAACGTCCTGACTTTC
clone_size: once; d_call: TRBD1; j_call: TRBJ2-7; v_call: TRBV5-8; cdr3_aa: CASSSQGHEQYF; cdr3_nt: TGTGCCAGCAGCTCACAGGGGCACGAGCAGTACTTC
clone_size: -; d_call: -; j_call: TRBJ2-2; v_call: TRBV29-1; cdr3_aa: CSGVGQGTGELFF; cdr3_nt: TGCAGCGGGGTGGGGCAGGGCACCGGGGAGCTGTTTTTT
clone_size: -; d_call: TRBD1; j_call: TRBJ2-5; v_call: TRBV29-1; cdr3_aa: CSVEPTGAETQYF; cdr3_nt: TGCAGCGTTGAGCCGACAGGGGCAGAGACCCAGTACTTC
clone_size: -; d_call: -; j_call: TRBJ1-3; v_call: TRBV7-8; cdr3_aa: CASRQAGLNTIYF; cdr3_nt: TGTGCCAGCAGACAAGCGGGGCTAAACACCATATATTTT
clone_size: -; d_call: -; j_call: TRBJ2-7; v_call: TRBV2; cdr3_aa: CASSIQGGEQYF; cdr3_nt: TGTGCCAGCAGTATACAGGGCGGCGAGCAGTACTTC
clone_size: -; d_call: TRBD1; j_call: TRBJ2-5; v_call: TRBV11-2; cdr3_aa: CASSFGTALEETQYF; cdr3_nt: TGTGCCAGCAGCTTTGGGACAGCTCTCGAAGAGACCCAGTACTTC
clone_size: -; d_call: -; j_call: TRBJ2-3; v_call: TRBV25-1; cdr3_aa: CASSESTSRRADTQYF; cdr3_nt: TGTGCCAGCAGTGAATCAACTAGCAGACGGGCAGATACGCAGTATTTT
clone_size: -; d_call: -; j_call: TRBJ2-3; v_call: TRBV10-2; cdr3_aa: CASSESSRGSTDTQYF; cdr3_nt: TGCGCCAGCAGTGAGTCGTCTCGGGGCTCCACAGATACGCAGTATTTT
clone_size: -; d_call: -; j_call: TRBJ2-5; v_call: TRBV10-2; cdr3_aa: CASSDPGHGTQYF; cdr3_nt: TGCGCCAGCAGTGACCCCGGCCACGGGACCCAGTACTTC
clone_size: -; d_call: TRBD1; j_call: TRBJ1-1; v_call: TRBV6-1; cdr3_aa: CASSGQGAGETEAFF; cdr3_nt: TGTGCCAGCAGTGGCCAGGGGGCAGGGGAGACTGAAGCTTTCTTT
clone_size: -; d_call: -; j_call: TRBJ2-6; v_call: TRBV27; cdr3_aa: CASSSYGTGANVLTF; cdr3_nt: TGTGCCAGCAGCTCCTATGGGACCGGGGCCAACGTCCTGACTTTC
clone_size: -; d_call: -; j_call: TRBJ1-1; v_call: TRBV5-1; cdr3_aa: CASSLGVENTEAFF; cdr3_nt: TGCGCCAGCAGCTTGGGGGTGGAGAACACTGAAGCTTTCTTT
clone_size: -; d_call: TRBD2; j_call: TRBJ2-1; v_call: TRBV5-1; cdr3_aa: CASSLTSGSIEQFF; cdr3_nt: TGCGCCAGCAGCTTGACTAGCGGGAGTATTGAGCAGTTCTTC
clone_size: -; d_call: -; j_call: TRBJ2-1; v_call: TRBV5-1; cdr3_aa: CASSRSGGSSYNEQFF; cdr3_nt: TGCGCCAGCAGTCGTAGCGGAGGGAGCTCCTACAATGAGCAGTTCTTC
clone_size: -; d_call: -; j_call: TRBJ2-7; v_call: TRBV28; cdr3_aa: CARSFVGPGWGDEQYF; cdr3_nt: TGTGCCCGCAGTTTTGTTGGACCGGGGTGGGGGGACGAGCAGTACTTC
clone_size: -; d_call: TRBD1; j_call: TRBJ1-4; v_call: TRBV19; cdr3_aa: CASNQSPTGINEKLFF; cdr3_nt: TGTGCCAGTAACCAAAGTCCGACAGGGATTAATGAAAAACTGTTTTTT
clone_size: -; d_call: -; j_call: TRBJ2-2; v_call: TRBV10-3; cdr3_aa: CAISDQQGSTGELFF; cdr3_nt: TGTGCCATCAGTGACCAACAGGGCAGCACCGGGGAGCTGTTTTTT
clone_size: -; d_call: -; j_call: TRBJ2-2; v_call: TRBV6-1; cdr3_aa: CASNYGSGELFF; cdr3_nt: TGTGCCAGCAATTATGGGTCCGGGGAGCTGTTTTTT
clone_size: -; d_call: -; j_call: TRBJ1-5; v_call: TRBV5-4; cdr3_aa: CASSLDRSNQPQHF; cdr3_nt: TGTGCCAGCAGCTTGGATCGGAGCAATCAGCCCCAGCATTTT
clone_size: -; d_call: -; j_call: TRBJ1-4; v_call: TRBV28; cdr3_aa: CASSFDRYNEKLFF; cdr3_nt: TGTGCCAGCAGTTTCGACAGGTATAATGAAAAACTGTTTTTT
clone_size: -; d_call: TRBD1; j_call: TRBJ1-5; v_call: TRBV28; cdr3_aa: CASSSIQGAQPQHF; cdr3_nt: TGTGCCAGCAGTTCCATACAGGGGGCTCAGCCCCAGCATTTT